This T cell receptor beta chain was sequenced in a study of T cells in Graves' hyperthyroidism and ophthalmopathy. Study-wide findings and caveats: Ophthalmopathy stood apart from stable hyperthyroidism in a 13 V-J model.

This clonotype was counted only a few times. Its antigen is not identified. The investigators amplified TCR beta CDR3 regions from RNA transcripts. First-round RT-PCR of the TCR CDR3 relied on the HTBI primer set. Each CDR3 protein is one row after TCRdb ran MiXCR on the multiplex PCR reads. The sample shows 700,000 to 850,000 distinct CDR3 sequences, approximately 40% of them seen only once. The V gene end was trimmed by 1 base and the J gene end by 3 bases; junction bases not matched to a gene: 6. Germline V lookup: CDR1 DFQATT, CDR2 SNEGSKA (reference sequence). The CDR3 totals 15 residues. The specimen sequenced was blood. V is TRBV20-1 and J is TRBJ1-1, with 9 bases aligning to TRBD1. The clonotype originates from a woman in her thirties or forties with Graves' hyperthyroidism. CDR3: CSARARDRVDTEAFF. CDR3 sequence (DNA): TGCAGTGCTAGAGCCCGGGACAGGGTGGACACTGAAGCTTTCTTT.